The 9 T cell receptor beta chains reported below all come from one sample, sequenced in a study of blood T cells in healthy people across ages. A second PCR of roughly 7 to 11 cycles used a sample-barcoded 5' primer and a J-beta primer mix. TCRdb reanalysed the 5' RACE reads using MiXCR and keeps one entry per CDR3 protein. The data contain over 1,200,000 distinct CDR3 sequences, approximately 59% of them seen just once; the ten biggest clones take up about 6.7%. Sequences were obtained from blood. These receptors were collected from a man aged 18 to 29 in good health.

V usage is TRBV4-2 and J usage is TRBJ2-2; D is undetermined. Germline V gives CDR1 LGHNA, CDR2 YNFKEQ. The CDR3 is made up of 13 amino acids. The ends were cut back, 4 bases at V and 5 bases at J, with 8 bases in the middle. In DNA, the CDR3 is TGTGCCAGCAGCCGAACAGCTACCGGGGAGCTGTTTTTT. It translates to CASSRTATGELFF.

This CDR3 reads CASTSRSGMGTDTQYF. CDR3 in DNA: TGTGCCAGCACCTCCCGGAGCGGAATGGGCACAGATACGCAGTATTTT. The rearrangement joins TRBV7-9 to TRBJ2-3; maybe TRBD2 (5 bases). V lost 7 bases, J lost 1 base, and 18 bases lay in between. The CDR3 extends over 16 amino acids. The germline CDR1 and CDR2 sequences are SEHNR and FQNEAQ (reference sequence).

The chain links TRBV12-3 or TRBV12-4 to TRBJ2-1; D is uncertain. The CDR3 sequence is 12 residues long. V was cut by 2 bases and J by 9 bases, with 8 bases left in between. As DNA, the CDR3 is TGTGCCAGCAGTTTACGGTTTCTTGAGCAGTTCTTC. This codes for CASSLRFLEQFF.

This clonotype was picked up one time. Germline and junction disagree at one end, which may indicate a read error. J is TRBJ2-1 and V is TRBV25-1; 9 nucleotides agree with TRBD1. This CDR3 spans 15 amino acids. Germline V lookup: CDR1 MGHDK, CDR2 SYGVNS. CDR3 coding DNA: TGTGCCAACAGTGGGACAGGGAATTGGGGCAATGAGCAGTTCTTC. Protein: CANSGTGNWGNEQFF.

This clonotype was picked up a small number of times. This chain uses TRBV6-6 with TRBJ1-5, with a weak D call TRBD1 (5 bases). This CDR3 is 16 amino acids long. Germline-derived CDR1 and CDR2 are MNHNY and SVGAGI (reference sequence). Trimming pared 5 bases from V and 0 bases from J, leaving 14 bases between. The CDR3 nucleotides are TGTGCCAGCAGTCGACCTGAAGGGGATAGCAATCAGCCCCAGCATTTT. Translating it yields CASSRPEGDSNQPQHF.

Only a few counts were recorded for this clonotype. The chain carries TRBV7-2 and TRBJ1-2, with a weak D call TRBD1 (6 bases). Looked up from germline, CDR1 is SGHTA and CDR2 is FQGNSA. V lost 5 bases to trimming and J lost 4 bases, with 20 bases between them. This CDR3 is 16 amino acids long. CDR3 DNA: TGTGCCAGCAGCCCTACTCTTGGGGAACAGGGCTATGGCTACACCTTC. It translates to CASSPTLGEQGYGYTF.

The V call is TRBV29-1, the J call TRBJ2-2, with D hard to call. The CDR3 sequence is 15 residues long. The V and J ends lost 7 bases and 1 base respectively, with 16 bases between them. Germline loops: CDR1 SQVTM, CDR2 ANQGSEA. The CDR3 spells CSAWGMRMNTGELFF. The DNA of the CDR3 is TGCAGCGCATGGGGAATGAGAATGAACACCGGGGAGCTGTTTTTT.

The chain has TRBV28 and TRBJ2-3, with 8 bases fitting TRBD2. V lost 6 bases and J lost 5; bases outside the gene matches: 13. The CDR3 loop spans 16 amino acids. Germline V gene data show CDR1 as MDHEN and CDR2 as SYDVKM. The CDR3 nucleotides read TGTGCCAGCAGGAATCGGGGGGGCAATGGAGGAGATACGCAGTATTTT. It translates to CASRNRGGNGGDTQYF.

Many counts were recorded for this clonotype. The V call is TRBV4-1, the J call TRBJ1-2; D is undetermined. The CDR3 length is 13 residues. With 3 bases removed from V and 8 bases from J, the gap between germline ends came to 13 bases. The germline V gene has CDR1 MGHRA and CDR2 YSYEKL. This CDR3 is CASSHPPIGGYTF. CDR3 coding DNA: TGCGCCAGCAGCCACCCCCCGATCGGCGGCTACACCTTC.